Presented here are 26 T cell receptor beta chains from one specimen sequenced in a study of long-term antiretroviral therapy in people with HIV. The immunoSEQ assay was v3.0, run at survey level. Assay: immunoSEQ multiplex PCR; the TCRdb copy retains only in-frame clones and omits some. The data contain tens of thousands of clones, approximately 86% of them seen just once; the ten biggest clones take up about 4.6%. Sequenced material: unsorted PBMCs, taken 1.3 years after starting antiretroviral therapy. These receptors all stem from a man aged 55 to 70 with HIV.

The chain combines TRBV7-8 with TRBJ1-2; 8 nucleotides agree with TRBD1. Germline trimming cut 6 bases from V and 4 bases from J; bases unmatched to any gene: 7. CDR1 is SGHVS and CDR2 is FQNEAQ in the germline V gene. CDR3 length equals 14 residues. Here the CDR3 DNA reads TGTGCCAGCAGTTCTGCAGGGGGCGGCTATGGCTACACCTTC. This translates into CASSSAGGGYGYTF.

CDR3 DNA sequence: TGTGCCAGCAGTGAAGTTCCGGGACAGGGGGTGGTCTTCCCACACACAGATACGCAGTATTTT. As protein: CASSEVPGQGVVFPHTDTQYF. The V and J genes are TRBV6-1 and TRBJ2-3; 11 nucleotides match TRBD1. With V trimmed by 1 base and J by 2 bases, 17 bases remained unmatched. This CDR3 contains 21 residues. Per germline, CDR1 MNHNS and CDR2 SASEGT.

There are a few counts of this clone. This sequence joins TRBV7-3 and TRBJ2-7; D unclear. Trimming stripped 6 bases from V and 6 bases from J, with 12 bases between. The germline V gene has CDR1 SGHTA and CDR2 FQGTGA. The CDR3 consists of 12 residues. Here the CDR3 reads CASSPHGREQYF. The CDR3 DNA is TGTGCCAGCAGTCCTCACGGGCGCGAGCAGTACTTC.

This clone was seen only once. CDR3 nucleotides: TGTGCCAGCTCAGGGGTTCCCCTCTACGAGCAGTACTTC. Protein: CASSGVPLYEQYF. The chain couples TRBV6-5 to TRBJ2-7; D is possibly TRBD1 (6 bases). Trimming cost V 8 bases and J 3 bases, with 14 bases left between them. Germline V gene lookup returns CDR1 MNHEY and CDR2 SVGAGI. The CDR3 covers 13 residues.

J is TRBJ1-2 and V is TRBV2; D unresolved. Germline loops: CDR1 SNHLY, CDR2 FYNNEI. There are 12 residues in the CDR3. With 9 bases removed from V and 4 bases from J, the gap between germline ends came to 12 bases. The CDR3 DNA reads as TGTGCCAGTTCCGGGGAAGGCTATGGCTACACCTTC. It yields the protein CASSGEGYGYTF.

CDR3 DNA: TGTGCCAGCACCGCCCCAGGACTGGATGATGAGCAGTTCTTC. It codes for CASTAPGLDDEQFF. The chain joins TRBV27 to TRBJ2-1, with D maybe TRBD2 (5 bases). In germline, CDR1 is MNHEY, CDR2 SMNVEV (reference sequence). V dropped 7 bases and J dropped 8 bases, with 18 bases sitting between them. The CDR3 has 14 residues.

The chain links TRBV6-5 to TRBJ2-7, with TRBD2 matching 8 bases. V lost 4 bases to trimming and J lost 5 bases; unmatched junction nucleotides: 7. Germline CDR1 is MNHEY and CDR2 is SVGAGI. The CDR3 is made up of 14 amino acids. CDR3 DNA sequence: TGTGCCAGCAGTTTAACGGGAGGGAGTAACGAGCAGTACTTC. It is translated as CASSLTGGSNEQYF.

The chain links TRBV7-9 to TRBJ1-1; no clear D. With 2 bases removed from V and 3 bases from J, the gap between germline ends came to 7 bases. Germline CDR1 is SEHNR and CDR2 is FQNEAQ (reference sequence). CDR3 length equals 13 residues. CDR3 sequence: CASSLMRDTEAFF. As DNA, the CDR3 is TGTGCCAGCAGCTTAATGAGGGACACTGAAGCTTTCTTT. The full variable domain, rest sourced from reference TRBV7-9 and TRBJ1-1, is DTGVSQNPRHKITKRGQNVTFRCDPISEHNRLYWYRQTLGQGPEFLTYFQNEAQLEKSRLLSDRFSAERPKGSFSTLEIQRTEQGDSAMYLCASSLMRDTEAFFGQGTRLTVV.

J is TRBJ2-7 and V is TRBV7-2; D call uncertain. Germline loops: CDR1 SGHTA, CDR2 FQGNSA. The germline V and J ends were trimmed by 3 bases and 3 bases, with 18 bases remaining between them. The length of the CDR3 is 16 residues. The DNA of the CDR3 is TGTGCCAGCAGCTTTCCCCAGGACGGCGGAAACTACGAGCAGTACTTC. This gives the protein CASSFPQDGGNYEQYF.

J is TRBJ2-2 and V is TRBV2; 10 bases are a match to TRBD1. Losses at the gene ends were 8 bases for V and 3 bases for J; bases not matched to a gene: 6. The CDR3 runs to 15 residues. CDR1 and CDR2 from the germline V gene are SNHLY and FYNNEI. The CDR3 loop reads CASAVTGGDTGELFF. CDR3 in DNA: TGTGCCAGCGCAGTGACAGGGGGCGACACCGGGGAGCTGTTTTTT.

This clone has a handful of counts. The rearrangement uses TRBV4-2 and TRBJ2-1; no firm D call. The V and J ends lost 1 base and 5 bases respectively, with 6 bases between them. The CDR3 has 13 amino acids. Per the germline V gene, CDR1 is LGHNA and CDR2 is YNFKEQ. The CDR3 region is CASSQGPNNEQFF. The CDR3 bases are TGTGCCAGCAGCCAAGGCCCCAACAATGAGCAGTTCTTC.

This chain connects TRBV2 to TRBJ2-7; D may be TRBD1 or TRBD2 (6 bases each). The ends were cut back, 5 bases at V and 5 bases at J, with 13 bases in the middle. Germline CDR1 and CDR2: SNHLY and FYNNEI. CDR3 length: 13 residues. CDR3 residues: CASSNREDHEQYF. The CDR3 DNA sequence: TGTGCCAGCAGTAACAGGGAGGATCACGAGCAGTACTTC.

This clone was seen a handful of times. The V gene is TRBV6-6, the J gene TRBJ1-2; D may be TRBD1 (6 bases). The CDR3 is 16 amino acids. V was pared by 0 bases and J by 0 bases, with 11 bases between. The germline V gene has CDR1 MNHNY and CDR2 SVGAGI (reference sequence). CDR3: CASSYSLQGTNYGYTF. DNA of the CDR3: TGTGCCAGCAGTTACTCTTTGCAGGGGACTAACTATGGCTACACCTTC.

The V and J genes are TRBV11-2 and TRBJ2-3; 11 bases line up with TRBD1. Trimming at V came to 11 bases and at J to 3 bases, leaving 10 bases not matched to a gene. The CDR3 spans 15 residues. CDR1 is SGHAT, CDR2 FQNNGV, per germline. The CDR3 DNA follows: TGTGCCGGGGCTTCCGGGACAGGGGGAACAGATACGCAGTATTTT. It is translated as CAGASGTGGTDTQYF.

The DNA of the CDR3 is TGTGCCAGCGTTTTCGCGGGGAGTCAGCCCCAGCATTTT. Translating it yields CASVFAGSQPQHF. This rearrangement joins TRBV2 to TRBJ1-5; D ambiguous. This CDR3 is 13 amino acids long. The V end lost 8 bases, the J end lost 6 bases, and 14 bases lay between the germline ends. Germline V lookup: CDR1 SNHLY, CDR2 FYNNEI.

J is TRBJ2-4 and V is TRBV10-2; TRBD2 is a possible D gene (6 bases). The CDR3 runs to 14 residues. V dropped 4 bases and J dropped 7 bases, with 14 bases sitting between them. Germline-derived CDR1 and CDR2 are WSHSY and SAAADI. CDR3 region: CASSVGLARNIQYF. CDR3 in DNA: TGCGCCAGCAGTGTGGGCCTAGCGAGGAACATTCAGTACTTC.

The chain links TRBV9 to TRBJ2-5; 10 bases map to TRBD1. The CDR3 is made up of 15 amino acids. Germline CDR1 reads SGDLS; CDR2 reads YYNGEE. The V and J ends lost 1 base and 5 bases, in that order; junction bases with no gene match: 5. The CDR3 DNA reads as TGTGCCAGCAGCGTAATGTCGGGACAGGGGGAGACCCAGTACTTC. Protein product: CASSVMSGQGETQYF.

This clone has only a few counts. The chain joins TRBV15 to TRBJ1-6, with 8 bases fitting TRBD1. This CDR3 comprises 17 residues. CDR1 and CDR2 (germline): LNHNV, YYDKDF (reference sequence). J lost 8 bases, V lost 3 bases, and 12 bases had no gene match. CDR3 in DNA: TGTGCCACCAGCAGTTCACTCAGGGGGCGCGGTGATTCACCCCTCCACTTT. Protein: CATSSSLRGRGDSPLHF.

The V call is TRBV6-1, the J call TRBJ2-1; possible D gene TRBD2, 5 bases. CDR1 is MNHNS, CDR2 SASEGT, per germline. V was pared by 8 bases and J by 4 bases, with 12 bases between. The CDR3 sequence is 13 residues long. The CDR3: CASGSSGYNEQFF. The CDR3 bases are TGTGCCAGCGGTTCGAGCGGATACAATGAGCAGTTCTTC.

V and J are TRBV10-3 and TRBJ2-3; 14 bases line up with TRBD2. Germline assignment: CDR1 ENHRY and CDR2 SYGVKD. After removal of 6 bases from V and 4 bases from J, the junction contained 9 bases not matched to a gene. The CDR3 covers 17 residues. The CDR3 DNA follows: TGTGCCATCAGCTGGAGAGGGACTAGCGGGAGACCAGATACGCAGTATTTT. It yields the protein CAISWRGTSGRPDTQYF.

CDR3 bases: TGTGCCAGCTCACCACAGACCTACGAGCAGTACTTC. It codes for CASSPQTYEQYF. The chain employs TRBV18 and TRBJ2-7; no definite D call. Per germline, CDR1 KGHSH and CDR2 LQKENI. Deletions cut 1 base from V and 2 bases from J, with 3 bases between. The CDR3 covers 12 residues.

The count of this clone is one. V and J are TRBV6-1 and TRBJ1-2; 11 bases align to TRBD1. The CDR3 is 15 amino acids. In germline, CDR1 is MNHNS, CDR2 SASEGT. V shed 8 bases, J shed 3 bases, and the junction held 8 bases outside the gene matches. The DNA for the CDR3 is TGTGCCAGCGTCGAACCGGGACAGGGGGACTATGGCTACACCTTC. This codes for CASVEPGQGDYGYTF.

The chain is built from TRBV10-3 and TRBJ2-7, with TRBD1 as a possible D gene (6 bases). V was trimmed by 3 bases and J by 9 bases, leaving 15 bases between them. The CDR3 covers 13 residues. CDR1 is ENHRY and CDR2 is SYGVKD in the germline V gene. CDR3 protein: CAISDDGRGRQYF. DNA of the CDR3: TGTGCCATCAGTGATGATGGTAGGGGGAGGCAGTACTTC.

The chain links TRBV5-1 to TRBJ2-5; possible D gene TRBD1, 6 bases. Germline assignment: CDR1 SGHRS and CDR2 YFSETQ. V shed 5 bases and J shed 2 bases, with 19 bases lying between them. CDR3 length equals 16 residues. The CDR3 nucleotides read TGCGCCAGCAGAAGGACGCAGGGGACGACACAAGAGACCCAGTACTTC. Its protein product is CASRRTQGTTQETQYF.

This clone was seen a single time. This chain joins TRBV5-1 and TRBJ1-1; D not resolved. The germline V gene has CDR1 SGHRS and CDR2 YFSETQ. Trimming took 1 base from V and 5 from J, leaving 15 bases between them. This CDR3 region has 15 residues. This CDR3 reads CASSLSPSRGTEAFF. The CDR3 region has the DNA TGCGCCAGCAGCTTGTCTCCTAGTCGAGGTACTGAAGCTTTCTTT.

This clone has a handful of counts. The chain carries TRBV10-3 and TRBJ2-3; TRBD2 matches at 7 bases. CDR1 is ENHRY and CDR2 is SYGVKD in the germline V gene. The CDR3 covers 15 residues. J gave up 0 bases and V 7 bases, and 7 bases lay outside the gene matches. CDR3 DNA: TGTGCCATCACCCGGGACGGGGGGAGCACAGATACGCAGTATTTT. Protein product: CAITRDGGSTDTQYF.